One sample yielded the 5 T cell receptor beta chains listed below, sequenced in a study of T cell repertoires in cytomegalovirus infection. These receptors have no identified antigens. MiXCR, run by TCRdb on the reads, gives a single entry per CDR3 protein. The data show about 270,000 distinct CDR3 sequences, less than 25% seen once. Sequences were derived from cultured PBMCs, sampled from culture after CMV antigen stimulation. The receptors here all came from a human donor in good health (CMV status not recorded). Some clones in this sample may be carry-over from other donors' samples.

This clonotype has a handful of counts. This sequence joins TRBV19 and TRBJ2-1; 10 bases are shared with TRBD1. CDR3 length: 14 amino acids. Trimming took 8 bases from V and 2 from J; bases not matched to a gene: 3. The V gene's germline CDR1 is LNHDA and CDR2 SQIVND (reference sequence). CDR3 sequence (DNA): TGTGCCAGTGGGACAGGGGTAACCTACAATGAGCAGTTCTTC. Protein product: CASGTGVTYNEQFF.

CDR3 DNA: TGTGCCAGCAGCTTAGGGCGCAGCCTCGAGCAGTACGTC. This gives the protein CASSLGRSLEQYV. This chain uses TRBV7-8 with TRBJ2-7, with no clear D. CDR1 and CDR2 from the germline V gene are SGHVS and FQNEAQ. CDR3 length: 13 residues. Trimming took off 1 base at V and 6 bases at J, with 10 bases between the two ends.

At least ten counts were recorded for this clonotype. This sequence joins TRBV18 and TRBJ1-2; 10 bases line up with TRBD1. CDR1 is KGHSH and CDR2 is LQKENI in the germline V gene. The CDR3 is 15 residues long. With 4 bases clipped from V and 8 bases from J, the junction kept 10 bases outside the gene matches. The CDR3: CASSQTGQGMQGYTF. The CDR3 bases are TGTGCCAGCTCACAAACGGGACAGGGGATGCAGGGCTACACCTTC.

The chain recombines TRBV30 with TRBJ1-2; TRBD1 might be the D (6 bases). This CDR3 contains 12 residues. Germline V gene lookup returns CDR1 GTSNPN and CDR2 SVGIG (reference sequence). CDR3 region: CGEGDKLYGYTF. CDR3 DNA sequence: TGTGGGGAGGGGGATAAGCTCTATGGCTACACCTTC.

The chain joins TRBV6-5 to TRBJ2-7, with 7 bases that match TRBD1. Germline assignment: CDR1 MNHEY and CDR2 SVGAGI. V gave up 5 bases and J gave up 2 bases; unmatched junction bases: 6. The CDR3 extends over 14 amino acids. CDR3 nucleotide sequence: TGTGCCAGCAGTGGAGGAACAGGGGCCTACGAGCAGTACTTC. Its translation is CASSGGTGAYEQYF.